The clone carrying this T cell receptor beta chain occurred once. Its antigen is currently unknown. Germline CDR1 MNHEY, CDR2 SMNVEV (reference sequence). Trimming removed 6 bases at V and 5 bases at J, with 16 bases between. The CDR3 covers 14 residues. TCRdb's table, derived via immunoSEQ multiplex PCR, lists solely in-frame clones and lacks some. The sample contains 70,000 to 95,000 clones, more than 85% of which appear only once. This sample is drawn from a study of OX40 agonist ivuxolimab in advanced cancers. Study conclusions and caveats: Certain nonresponders likewise exhibited a low normalized T-cell clonal expansion. Researchers report that CD8+ T cells had, on average, more expanded clones than CD4+.

The chain recombines TRBV27 with TRBJ1-1, with D tentatively TRBD1 (6 bases). The source of this sequence is an adult with an advanced solid tumor such as melanoma, head and neck, liver or kidney cancer. Sample: CD4+ or CD8+ T cells sorted from blood, taken in a trial of the OX40 agonist ivuxolimab. This chain's CDR3 is CASSAQGRRTEAFF. The CDR3 bases are TGTGCCAGCAGCGCCCAGGGGCGCAGGACTGAAGCTTTCTTT.